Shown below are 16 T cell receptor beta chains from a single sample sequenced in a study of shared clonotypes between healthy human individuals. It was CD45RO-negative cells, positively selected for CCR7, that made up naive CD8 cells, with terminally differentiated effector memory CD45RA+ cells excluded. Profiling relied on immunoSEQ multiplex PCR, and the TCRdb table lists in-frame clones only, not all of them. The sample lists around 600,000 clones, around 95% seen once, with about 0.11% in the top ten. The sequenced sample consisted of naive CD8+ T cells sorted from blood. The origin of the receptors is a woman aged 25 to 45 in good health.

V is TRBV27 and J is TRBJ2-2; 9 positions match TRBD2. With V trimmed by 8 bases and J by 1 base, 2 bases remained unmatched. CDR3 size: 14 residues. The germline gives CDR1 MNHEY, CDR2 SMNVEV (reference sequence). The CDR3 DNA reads TGTGCCAGCCAGACTAGCGGGAACACCGGGGAGCTGTTTTTT. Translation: CASQTSGNTGELFF.

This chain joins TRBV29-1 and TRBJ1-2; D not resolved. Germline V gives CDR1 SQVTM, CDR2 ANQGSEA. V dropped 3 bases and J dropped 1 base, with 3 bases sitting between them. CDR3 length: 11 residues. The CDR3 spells CSVEGNYGYTF. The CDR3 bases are TGCAGCGTTGAGGGTAACTATGGCTACACCTTC.

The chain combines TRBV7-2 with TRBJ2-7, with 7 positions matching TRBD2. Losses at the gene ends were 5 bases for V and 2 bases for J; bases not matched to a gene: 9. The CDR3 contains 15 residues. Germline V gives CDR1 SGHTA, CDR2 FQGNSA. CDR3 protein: CASSPFSSGAYEQYF. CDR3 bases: TGTGCCAGCAGCCCATTTTCTAGCGGCGCCTACGAGCAGTACTTC.

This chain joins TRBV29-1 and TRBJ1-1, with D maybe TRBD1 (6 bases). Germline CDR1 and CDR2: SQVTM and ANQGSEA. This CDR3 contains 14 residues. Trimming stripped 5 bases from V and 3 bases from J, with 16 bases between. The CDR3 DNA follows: TGCAGCGTTTATGGGACACCTATGCACACTGAAGCTTTCTTT. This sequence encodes CSVYGTPMHTEAFF. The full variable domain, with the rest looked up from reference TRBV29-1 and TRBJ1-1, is SAVISQKPSRDICQRGTSLTIQCQVDSQVTMMFWYRQQPGQSLTLIATANQGSEATYESGFVIDKFPISRPNLTFSTLTVSNMSPEDSSIYLCSVYGTPMHTEAFFGQGTRLTVV.

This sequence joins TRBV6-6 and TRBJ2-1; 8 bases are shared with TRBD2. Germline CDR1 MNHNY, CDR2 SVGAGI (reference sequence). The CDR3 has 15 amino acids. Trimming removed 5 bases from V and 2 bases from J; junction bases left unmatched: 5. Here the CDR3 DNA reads TGTGCCAGCAGTGCCGGGACTAGGCCCTACAATGAGCAGTTCTTC. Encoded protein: CASSAGTRPYNEQFF.

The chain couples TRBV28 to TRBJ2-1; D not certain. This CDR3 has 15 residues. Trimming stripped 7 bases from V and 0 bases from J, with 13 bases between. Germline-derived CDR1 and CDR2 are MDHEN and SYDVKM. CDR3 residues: CASTAVGPSYNEQFF. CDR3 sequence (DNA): TGTGCCAGCACCGCTGTAGGCCCCTCCTACAATGAGCAGTTCTTC.

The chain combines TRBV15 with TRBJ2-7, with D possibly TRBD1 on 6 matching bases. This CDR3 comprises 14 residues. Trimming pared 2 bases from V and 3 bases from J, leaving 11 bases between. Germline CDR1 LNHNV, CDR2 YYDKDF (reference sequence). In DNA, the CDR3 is TGTGCCACCAGCAGATCCCGGGACAACTACGAGCAGTACTTC. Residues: CATSRSRDNYEQYF.

The CDR3 DNA follows: TGTGCCAGCAGCCGGGACAGCTCCTACAATGAGCAGTTCTTC. Its translation is CASSRDSSYNEQFF. The chain carries TRBV27 and TRBJ2-1; 7 bases line up with TRBD1. Germline V gives CDR1 MNHEY, CDR2 SMNVEV (reference sequence). The V and J ends lost 6 bases and 0 bases, in that order; junction bases with no gene match: 2. This CDR3 spans 14 amino acids.

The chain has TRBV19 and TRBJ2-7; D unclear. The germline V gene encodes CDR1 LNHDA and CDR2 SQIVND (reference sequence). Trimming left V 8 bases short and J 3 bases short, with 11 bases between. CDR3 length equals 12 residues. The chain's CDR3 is CASGPDIYEQYF. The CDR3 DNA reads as TGTGCCAGTGGGCCCGACATCTACGAGCAGTACTTC.

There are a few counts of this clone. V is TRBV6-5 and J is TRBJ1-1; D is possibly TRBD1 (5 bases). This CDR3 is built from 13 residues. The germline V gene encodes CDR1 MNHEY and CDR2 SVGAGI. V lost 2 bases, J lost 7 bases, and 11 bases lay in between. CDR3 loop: CASSYDQGNEAFF. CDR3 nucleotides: TGTGCCAGCAGTTACGATCAGGGCAATGAAGCTTTCTTT.

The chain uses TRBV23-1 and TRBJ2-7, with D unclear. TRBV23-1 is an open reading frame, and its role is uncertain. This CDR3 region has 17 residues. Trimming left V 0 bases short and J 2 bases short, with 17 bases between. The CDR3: CASSQSAVPVKTYEQYF. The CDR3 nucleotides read TGCGCCAGCAGTCAATCGGCGGTCCCAGTGAAAACCTACGAGCAGTACTTC.

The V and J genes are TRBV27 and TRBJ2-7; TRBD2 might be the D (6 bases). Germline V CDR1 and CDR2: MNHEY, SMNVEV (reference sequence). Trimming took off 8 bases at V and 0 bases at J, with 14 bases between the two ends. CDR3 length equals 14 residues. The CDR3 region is CASSIAVSSYEQYF. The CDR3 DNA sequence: TGTGCCAGCTCGATAGCGGTTAGCTCCTACGAGCAGTACTTC.

The CDR3 loop reads CASSLWTSGRGNTDTQYF. CDR3 in DNA: TGTGCCAGCAGCCTTTGGACTAGCGGGAGGGGGAACACAGATACGCAGTATTTT. This chain links TRBV5-6 with TRBJ2-3; 15 positions agree with TRBD2. The V and J ends lost 4 bases and 2 bases, in that order; junction bases with no gene match: 8. The CDR3 spans 18 residues. The germline V gene has CDR1 SGHDT and CDR2 YYEEEE.

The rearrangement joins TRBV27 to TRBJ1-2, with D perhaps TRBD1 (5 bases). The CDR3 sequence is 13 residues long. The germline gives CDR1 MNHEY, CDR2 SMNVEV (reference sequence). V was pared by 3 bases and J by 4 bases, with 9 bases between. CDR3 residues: CASSLRGGYGYTF. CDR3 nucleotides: TGTGCCAGCAGTTTGAGGGGCGGCTATGGCTACACCTTC.

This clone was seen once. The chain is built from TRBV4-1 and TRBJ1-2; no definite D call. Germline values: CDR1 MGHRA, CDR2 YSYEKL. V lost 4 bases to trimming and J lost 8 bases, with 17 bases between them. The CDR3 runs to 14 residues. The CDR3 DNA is TGCGCCAGCAGCCCTAGGATTATTGAAGACGGCTACACCTTC. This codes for CASSPRIIEDGYTF.

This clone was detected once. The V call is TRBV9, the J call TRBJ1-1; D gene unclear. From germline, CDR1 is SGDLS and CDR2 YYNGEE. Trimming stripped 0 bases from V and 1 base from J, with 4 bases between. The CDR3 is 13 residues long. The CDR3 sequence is CASSVVQNTEAFF. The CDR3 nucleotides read TGTGCCAGCAGCGTAGTACAGAACACTGAAGCTTTCTTT. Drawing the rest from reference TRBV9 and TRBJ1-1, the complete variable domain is DSGVTQTPKHLITATGQRVTLRCSPRSGDLSVYWYQQSLDQGLQFLIQYYNGEERAKGNILERFSAQQFPDLHSELNLSSLELGDSALYFCASSVVQNTEAFFGQGTRLTVV.